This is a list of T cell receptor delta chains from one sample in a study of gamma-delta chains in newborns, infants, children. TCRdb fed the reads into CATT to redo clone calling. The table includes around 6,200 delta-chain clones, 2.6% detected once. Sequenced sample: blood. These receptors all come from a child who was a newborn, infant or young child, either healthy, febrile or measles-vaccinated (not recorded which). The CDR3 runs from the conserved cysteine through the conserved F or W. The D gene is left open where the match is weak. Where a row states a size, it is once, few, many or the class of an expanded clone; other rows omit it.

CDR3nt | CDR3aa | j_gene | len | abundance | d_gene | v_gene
TGTGCCTGTGACACCCTGGGGGATACCTGGGACACCCGACAGATGTTTTTC | CACDTLGDTWDTRQMFF | TRDJ3 | 17 | . | TRDD3 | TRDV2
TGTGCCTGTGACACCGTGGGGATAGGGAGCGCCGATAAACTCATCTTT | CACDTVGIGSADKLIF | TRDJ1 | 16 | few | TRDD3 | TRDV2
TGTGCCTGTGACCCCCTGGGGGATAGCGAGACAGCGCAACTCTTCTTT | CACDPLGDSETAQLFF | TRDJ2 | 16 | few | TRDD3 | TRDV2
TGTGCCTGTGACACCTTGGGTACTGGGGGAGCCTCCTGGGACACCCGACAGATGTTTTTC | CACDTLGTGGASWDTRQMFF | TRDJ3 | 20 | . | TRDD3 | TRDV2
TGTGCCTGTGACAGCGTACTGGGGGACACTCTTGGCTCCTGGGACACCCGACAGATGTTTTTC | CACDSVLGDTLGSWDTRQMFF | TRDJ3 | 21 | few | TRDD3 | TRDV2
TGTGCCTGTGACCCACTGCCCTGGGACACCCGACAGATGTTTTTC | CACDPLPWDTRQMFF | TRDJ3 | 15 | medium-sized | . | TRDV2
TGCGCCTGTGACACCCTGGGGGAATGGTCCTGGGACACCCGACAGATGTTTTTC | CACDTLGEWSWDTRQMFF | TRDJ3 | 18 | few | TRDD3 | TRDV2
TGTGCTCTTGGGGACCGTGACCCGTACTGGGAAGTATTGACAGCACAACTCTTCTTT | CALGDRDPYWEVLTAQLFF | TRDJ2 | 19 | . | . | TRDV1
TGTGCCTGTGACACCGTTCGGACAAACGGGGATACCTGGGACACCCGACAGATGTTTTTC | CACDTVRTNGDTWDTRQMFF | TRDJ3 | 20 | . | TRDD3 | TRDV2
TGTGCCTGTGACACCCTGGGGGATACTTTGACAGCACAACTCTTCTTT | CACDTLGDTLTAQLFF | TRDJ2 | 16 | large | TRDD3 | TRDV2
TGTGCCTGTGACGCCCTGACTGAGGGGTCTTTGACAGCACAACTCTTCTTT | CACDALTEGSLTAQLFF | TRDJ2 | 17 | few | . | TRDV2
TGTGCCTGTGACATACTGGGGGATACGAATAGCTCCTGGGACACCCGACAGATGTTTTTC | CACDILGDTNSSWDTRQMFF | TRDJ3 | 20 | medium-sized | TRDD3 | TRDV2
TGTGCCTGTGACCCACTGGGGGATACGCGTCATTTGACAGCACAACTCTTCTTT | CACDPLGDTRHLTAQLFF | TRDJ2 | 18 | medium-sized | TRDD3 | TRDV2
TGTGCCTGTGACACCGCACTGGGGGATAGCTCCTGGGACACCCGACAGACGTTTTTC | CACDTALGDSSWDTRQTFF | TRDJ3 | 19 | . | TRDD3 | TRDV2
TGTGCCTGTGACACTGGGGTTTACTGGGGGATCACCGATAAACTCATCTTT | CACDTGVYWGITDKLIF | TRDJ1 | 17 | . | TRDD3 | TRDV2
TGTGCCTGTGACACGAAATGGGGGATATTTAACACCGATAAACTCATCTTT | CACDTKWGIFNTDKLIF | TRDJ1 | 17 | few | TRDD3 | TRDV2
TGTGCCTGTGGCAAACCGGGGGACACCGATAAACTCATCTTT | CACGKPGDTDKLIF | TRDJ1 | 14 | . | . | TRDV2
TGTGCCTGTGACAGGCTGGGGGTCAGCTCCTGGGACACCCGACAGATGTTTTTC | CACDRLGVSSWDTRQMFF | TRDJ3 | 18 | medium-sized | TRDD3 | TRDV2
TGTGCCTGTGACTACTGGGGGACAGACGGTAAACTCATCTTT | CACDYWGTDGKLIF | TRDJ1 | 14 | . | TRDD3 | TRDV2
TGTGCCTGTGACACCTTACTGGGGGACCACTCCTGGGACACCCGACAGATGTTTTTC | CACDTLLGDHSWDTRQMFF | TRDJ3 | 19 | medium-sized | TRDD3 | TRDV2